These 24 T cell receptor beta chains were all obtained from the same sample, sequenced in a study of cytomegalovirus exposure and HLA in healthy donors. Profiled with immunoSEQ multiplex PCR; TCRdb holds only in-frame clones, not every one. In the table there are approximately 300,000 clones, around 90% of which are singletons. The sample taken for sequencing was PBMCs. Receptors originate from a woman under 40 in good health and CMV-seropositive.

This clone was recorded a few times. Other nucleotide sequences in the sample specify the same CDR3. The CDR3 reads CASSLGQLNQPQHF. For the CDR3, the DNA is TGTGCCAGCAGCTTGGGACAGCTAAATCAGCCCCAGCATTTT. The J gene is TRBJ1-5, the V gene TRBV6-5; 7 bases match TRBD1. The CDR3 covers 14 residues. Trimming at V came to 6 bases and at J to 4 bases, leaving 6 bases not matched to a gene. Germline CDR1 is MNHEY and CDR2 is SVGAGI.

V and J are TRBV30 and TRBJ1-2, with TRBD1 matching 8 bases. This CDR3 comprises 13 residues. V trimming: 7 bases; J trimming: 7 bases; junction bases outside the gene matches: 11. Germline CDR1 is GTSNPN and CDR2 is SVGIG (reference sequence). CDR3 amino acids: CASRTGTSPGYTF. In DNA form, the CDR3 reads TGTGCCTCAAGGACAGGGACCTCGCCTGGCTACACCTTC.

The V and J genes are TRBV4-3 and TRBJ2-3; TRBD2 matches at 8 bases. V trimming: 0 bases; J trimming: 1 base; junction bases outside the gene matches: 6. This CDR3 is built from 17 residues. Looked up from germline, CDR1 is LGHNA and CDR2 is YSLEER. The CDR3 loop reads CASSQEVRRGGTDTQYF. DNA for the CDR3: TGCGCCAGCAGCCAAGAAGTCCGGCGGGGGGGCACAGATACGCAGTATTTT.

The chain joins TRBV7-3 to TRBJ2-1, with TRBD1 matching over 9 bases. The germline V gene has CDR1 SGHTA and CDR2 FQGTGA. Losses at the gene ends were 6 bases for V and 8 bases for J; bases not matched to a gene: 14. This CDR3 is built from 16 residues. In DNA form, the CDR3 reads TGTGCCAGCAGATCCGAACGGACAGGGGTGGTCGATGAGCAGTTCTTC. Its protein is CASRSERTGVVDEQFF.

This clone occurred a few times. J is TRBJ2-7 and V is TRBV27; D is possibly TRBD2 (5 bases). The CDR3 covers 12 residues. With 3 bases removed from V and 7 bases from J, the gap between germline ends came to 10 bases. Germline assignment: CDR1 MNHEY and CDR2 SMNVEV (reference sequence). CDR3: CASSFISGEQYF. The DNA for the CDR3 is TGTGCCAGCAGTTTCATTTCGGGAGAGCAGTACTTC.

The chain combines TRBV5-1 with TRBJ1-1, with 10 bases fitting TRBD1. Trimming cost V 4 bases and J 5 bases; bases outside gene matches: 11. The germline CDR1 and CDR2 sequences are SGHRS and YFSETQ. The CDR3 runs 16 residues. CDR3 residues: CASSPSTGGAYTEAFF. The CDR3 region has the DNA TGCGCCAGCAGCCCATCGACAGGGGGCGCTTATACTGAAGCTTTCTTT.

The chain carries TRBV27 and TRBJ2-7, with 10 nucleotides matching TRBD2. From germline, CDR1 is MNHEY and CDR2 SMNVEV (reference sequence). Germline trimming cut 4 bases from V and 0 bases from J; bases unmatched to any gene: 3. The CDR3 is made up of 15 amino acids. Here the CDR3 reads CASSYTSGASYEQYF. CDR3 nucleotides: TGTGCCAGCAGTTATACTAGCGGGGCCTCCTACGAGCAGTACTTC.

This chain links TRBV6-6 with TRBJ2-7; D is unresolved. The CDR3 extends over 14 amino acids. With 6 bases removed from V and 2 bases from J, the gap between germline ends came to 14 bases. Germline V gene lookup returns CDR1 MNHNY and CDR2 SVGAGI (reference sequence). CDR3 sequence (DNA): TGTGCCAGCAGAAGGGATCTCCTAACCTACGAGCAGTACTTC. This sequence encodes CASRRDLLTYEQYF.

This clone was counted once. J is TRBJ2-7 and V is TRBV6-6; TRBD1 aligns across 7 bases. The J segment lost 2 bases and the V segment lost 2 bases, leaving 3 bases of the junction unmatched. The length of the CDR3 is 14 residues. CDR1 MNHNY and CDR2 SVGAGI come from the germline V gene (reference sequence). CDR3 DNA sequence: TGTGCCAGCAGTTACAAGGGGGCCGCCTACGAGCAGTACTTC. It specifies CASSYKGAAYEQYF.

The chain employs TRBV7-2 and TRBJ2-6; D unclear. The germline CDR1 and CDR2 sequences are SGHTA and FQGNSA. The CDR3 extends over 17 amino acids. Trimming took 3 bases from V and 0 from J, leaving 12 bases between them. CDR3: CASSLGFVVSGANVLTF. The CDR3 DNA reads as TGTGCCAGCAGCTTGGGGTTTGTGGTCTCTGGGGCCAACGTCCTGACTTTC.

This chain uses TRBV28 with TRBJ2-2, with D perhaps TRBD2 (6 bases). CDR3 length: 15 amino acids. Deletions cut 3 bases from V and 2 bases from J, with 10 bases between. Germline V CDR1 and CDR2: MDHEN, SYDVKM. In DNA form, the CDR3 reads TGTGCCAGCAGTTTCTCTAGCGCCAACACCGGGGAGCTGTTTTTT. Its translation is CASSFSSANTGELFF. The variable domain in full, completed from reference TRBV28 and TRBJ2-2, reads DVKVTQSSRYLVKRTGEKVFLECVQDMDHENMFWYRQDPGLGLRLIYFSYDVKMKEKGDIPEGYSVSREKKERFSLILESASTNQTSMYLCASSFSSANTGELFFGEGSRLTVL.

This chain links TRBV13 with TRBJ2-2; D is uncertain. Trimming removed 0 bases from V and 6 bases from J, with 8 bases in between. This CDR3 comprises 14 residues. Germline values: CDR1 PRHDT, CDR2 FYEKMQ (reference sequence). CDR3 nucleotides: TGTGCCAGCAGCTTAGGGGGGTCTGCCGGGGAGCTGTTTTTT. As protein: CASSLGGSAGELFF. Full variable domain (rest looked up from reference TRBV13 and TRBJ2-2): AAGVIQSPRHLIKEKRETATLKCYPIPRHDTVYWYQQGPGQDPQFLISFYEKMQSDKGSIPDRFSAQQFSDYHSELNMSSLELGDSALYFCASSLGGSAGELFFGEGSRLTVL.

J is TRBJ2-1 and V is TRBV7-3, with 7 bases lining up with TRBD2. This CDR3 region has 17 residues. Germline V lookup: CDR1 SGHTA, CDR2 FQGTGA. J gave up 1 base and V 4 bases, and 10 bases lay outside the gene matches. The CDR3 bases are TGTGCCAGCAGCTCGAGTTTGGGGGAGGGATCCTACAATGAGCAGTTCTTC. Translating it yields CASSSSLGEGSYNEQFF.

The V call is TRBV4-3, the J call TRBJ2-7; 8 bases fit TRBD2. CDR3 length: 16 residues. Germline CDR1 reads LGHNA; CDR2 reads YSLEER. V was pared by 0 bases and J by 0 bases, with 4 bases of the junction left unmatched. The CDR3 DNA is TGCGCCAGCAGCCAAGAATCGGGAGGGAGCTCCTACGAGCAGTACTTC. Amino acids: CASSQESGGSSYEQYF.

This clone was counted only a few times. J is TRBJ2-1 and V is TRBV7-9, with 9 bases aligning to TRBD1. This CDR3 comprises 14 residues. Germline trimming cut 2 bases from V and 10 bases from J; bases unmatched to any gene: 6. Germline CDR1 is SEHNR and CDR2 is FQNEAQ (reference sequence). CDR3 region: CASSLQQGAWEQFF. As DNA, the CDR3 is TGTGCCAGCAGCTTACAACAGGGGGCATGGGAGCAGTTCTTC.

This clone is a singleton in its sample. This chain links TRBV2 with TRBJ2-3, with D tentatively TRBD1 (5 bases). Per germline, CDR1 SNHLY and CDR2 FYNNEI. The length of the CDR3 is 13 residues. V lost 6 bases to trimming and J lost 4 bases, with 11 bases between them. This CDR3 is CASRGRTPDTQYF. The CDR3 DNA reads TGTGCCAGCAGGGGGCGTACCCCAGATACGCAGTATTTT.

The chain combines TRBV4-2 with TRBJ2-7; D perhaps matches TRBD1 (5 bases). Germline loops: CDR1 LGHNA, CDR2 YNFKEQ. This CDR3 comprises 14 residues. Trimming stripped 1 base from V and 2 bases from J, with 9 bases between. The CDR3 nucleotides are TGTGCCAGCAGCCAAGGGACAAACACCTACGAGCAGTACTTC. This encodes CASSQGTNTYEQYF.

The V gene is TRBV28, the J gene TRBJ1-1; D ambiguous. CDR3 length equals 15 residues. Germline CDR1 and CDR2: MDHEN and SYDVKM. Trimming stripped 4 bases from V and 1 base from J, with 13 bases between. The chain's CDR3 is CASSSFGGGNTEAFF. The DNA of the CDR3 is TGTGCCAGCAGTTCGTTTGGTGGAGGGAACACTGAAGCTTTCTTT. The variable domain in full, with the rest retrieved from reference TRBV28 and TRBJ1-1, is DVKVTQSSRYLVKRTGEKVFLECVQDMDHENMFWYRQDPGLGLRLIYFSYDVKMKEKGDIPEGYSVSREKKERFSLILESASTNQTSMYLCASSSFGGGNTEAFFGQGTRLTVV.

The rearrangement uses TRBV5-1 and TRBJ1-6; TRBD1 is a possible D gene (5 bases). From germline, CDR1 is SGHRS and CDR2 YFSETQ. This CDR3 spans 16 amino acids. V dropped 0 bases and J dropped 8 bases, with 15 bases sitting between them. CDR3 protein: CASSLGGTEMDSPLHF. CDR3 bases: TGCGCCAGCAGCTTGGGAGGGACTGAGATGGATTCACCCCTCCACTTT.

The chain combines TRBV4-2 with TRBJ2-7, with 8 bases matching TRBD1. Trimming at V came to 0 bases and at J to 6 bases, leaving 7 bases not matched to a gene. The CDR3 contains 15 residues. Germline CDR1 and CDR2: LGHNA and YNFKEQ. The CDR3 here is CASSQDWTGLGEQYF. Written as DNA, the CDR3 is TGTGCCAGCAGCCAAGACTGGACAGGGCTTGGCGAGCAGTACTTC.

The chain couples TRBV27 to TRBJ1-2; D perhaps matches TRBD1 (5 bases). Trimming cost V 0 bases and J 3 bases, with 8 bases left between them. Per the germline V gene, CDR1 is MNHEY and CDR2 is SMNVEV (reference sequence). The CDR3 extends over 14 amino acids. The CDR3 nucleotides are TGTGCCAGCAGTTTATCCGCAGGGTACTATGGCTACACCTTC. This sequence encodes CASSLSAGYYGYTF.

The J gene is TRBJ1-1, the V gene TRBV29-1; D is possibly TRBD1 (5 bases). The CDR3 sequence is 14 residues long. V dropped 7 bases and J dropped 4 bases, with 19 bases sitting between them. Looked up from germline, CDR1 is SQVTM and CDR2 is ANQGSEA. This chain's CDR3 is CSATGPPLVTEAFF. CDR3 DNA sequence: TGCAGCGCCACGGGACCACCCTTGGTCACTGAAGCTTTCTTT.

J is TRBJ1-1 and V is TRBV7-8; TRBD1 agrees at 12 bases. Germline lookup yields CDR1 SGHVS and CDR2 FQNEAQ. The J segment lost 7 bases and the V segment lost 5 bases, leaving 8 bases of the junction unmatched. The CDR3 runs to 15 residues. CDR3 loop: CASSGGTGGAFEAFF. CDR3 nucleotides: TGTGCCAGCAGCGGGGGGACAGGGGGCGCTTTTGAAGCTTTCTTT.

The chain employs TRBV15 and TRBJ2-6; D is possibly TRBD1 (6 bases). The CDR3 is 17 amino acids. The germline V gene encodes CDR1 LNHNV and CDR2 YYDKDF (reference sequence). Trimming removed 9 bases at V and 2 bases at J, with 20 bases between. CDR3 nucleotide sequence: TGTGCCACAACCGGGACACACAATTTTGCTGGGGCCAACGTCCTGACTTTC. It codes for CATTGTHNFAGANVLTF.